These 11 T cell receptor beta chains share one sample of origin, sequenced in a study of CD8 T cells in ankylosing spondylitis. A single record per CDR3 protein comes from TCRdb applying MiXCR to the 5' RACE reads. The sample has hundreds of thousands of distinct CDR3 sequences, 20% seen once. Material: blood, either unsorted or a sorted T cell fraction (not recorded which). The receptors come from a male donor with ankylosing spondylitis or in good health (not recorded which).

In its sample, this clonotype was seen many times. The J gene is TRBJ1-6, the V gene TRBV12-3 or TRBV12-4; 10 bases fit TRBD1. Trimming took 5 bases from V and 9 from J; bases not matched to a gene: 4. CDR3 length: 14 residues. The DNA of the CDR3 is TGTGCCAGCAGTGTAGGGACAGGGGCTTCACCCCTCCACTTT. It is translated as CASSVGTGASPLHF.

This clonotype was seen only a few times. V and J are TRBV5-1 and TRBJ2-1, with 14 positions matching TRBD2. Germline values: CDR1 SGHRS, CDR2 YFSETQ. The CDR3 length is 15 residues. V dropped 3 bases and J dropped 6; count of bases not matched to a gene: 2. CDR3 DNA: TGCGCCAGCAGCTGGGGACTAGCGGGGGTCAATGAGCAGTTCTTC. It codes for CASSWGLAGVNEQFF.

The chain carries TRBV12-3 or TRBV12-4 and TRBJ1-4, with D uncertain. The CDR3 consists of 15 residues. Trimming pared 6 bases from V and 3 bases from J, leaving 14 bases between. CDR3 coding DNA: TGTGCCAGCAGGGCATTGGAGGGTCCTAATGAAAAACTGTTTTTT. Translated: CASRALEGPNEKLFF.

This chain joins TRBV7-2 and TRBJ1-1; possibly TRBD1 for D (6 bases). The CDR3 is made up of 14 amino acids. Germline V gives CDR1 SGHTA, CDR2 FQGNSA. Trimming removed 1 base from V and 5 bases from J, with 11 bases in between. The CDR3 DNA follows: TGTGCCAGCAGCTTAGTCGGGGGCAGAACTGAAGCTTTCTTT. Translating it yields CASSLVGGRTEAFF.

This clonotype was observed a handful of times. The J gene is TRBJ1-5, the V gene TRBV28; possible D gene TRBD1, 6 bases. This CDR3 spans 15 amino acids. The V end lost 3 bases, the J end lost 7 bases, and 16 bases lay between the germline ends. CDR1 MDHEN and CDR2 SYDVKM come from the germline V gene. CDR3 coding DNA: TGTGCCAGCAGTTTGTGGATCCCGGGACAACAGCCCCAGCATTTT. Its translation: CASSLWIPGQQPQHF.

This clonotype was detected a few times. The chain has TRBV7-9 and TRBJ2-2, with D perhaps TRBD2 (5 bases). Per germline, CDR1 SEHNR and CDR2 FQNEAQ (reference sequence). This CDR3 is 12 amino acids long. The CDR3 sequence: CAQKDFTGELFF. The CDR3 nucleotides are TGTGCACAAAAGGACTTCACCGGGGAGCTGTTTTTT. The variable domain in full, completed from reference TRBV7-9 and TRBJ2-2, reads DTGVSQNPRHKITKRGQNVTFRCDPISEHNRLYWYRQTLGQGPEFLTYFQNEAQLEKSRLLSDRFSAERPKGSFSTLEIQRTEQGDSAMYLCAQKDFTGELFFGEGSRLTVL.

This chain joins TRBV7-9 and TRBJ2-3; no reliable D call. Per germline, CDR1 SEHNR and CDR2 FQNEAQ (reference sequence). The length of the CDR3 is 15 residues. V was trimmed by 4 bases and J by 2 bases, leaving 13 bases between them. CDR3 residues: CASSSSRSTTDTQYF. The DNA for the CDR3 is TGTGCCAGCAGCTCGAGCCGCAGTACCACAGATACGCAGTATTTT.

The V gene is TRBV7-8, the J gene TRBJ1-1; 8 bases map to TRBD1. The CDR3 totals 13 residues. Germline CDR1 and CDR2: SGHVS and FQNEAQ. The V segment lost 1 base and the J segment 10 bases; nucleotides outside the gene matches: 5. The CDR3 here is CASSLGQGPGAFF. The CDR3 coding sequence is TGTGCCAGCAGCTTAGGACAGGGGCCAGGAGCTTTCTTT.

This clonotype was detected only a few times. The V and J genes are TRBV20-1 and TRBJ1-1; D gene ambiguous. The CDR3 runs to 14 residues. CDR1 and CDR2 from the germline V gene are DFQATT and SNEGSKA (reference sequence). V lost 1 base and J 0 bases, leaving 9 bases between the germline ends. CDR3 residues: CSARGPQLNTEAFF. In DNA form, the CDR3 reads TGCAGTGCTAGAGGTCCGCAGTTGAACACTGAAGCTTTCTTT.

This clonotype appeared a few times. DNA of the CDR3: TGCGCCAGCAGCTCAAAAGGAGCGGACACAGATACGCAGTATTTT. It yields the protein CASSSKGADTDTQYF. The rearrangement links TRBV5-1 to TRBJ2-3; weak D call: TRBD2 (5 bases). Germline V lookup: CDR1 SGHRS, CDR2 YFSETQ. Trimming pared 3 bases from V and 2 bases from J, leaving 13 bases between. The CDR3 length is 15 residues.

The J gene is TRBJ1-1, the V gene TRBV7-9; D remains unclear. The ends were cut back, 2 bases at V and 1 base at J, with 11 bases in the middle. The length of the CDR3 is 15 residues. Germline lookup yields CDR1 SEHNR and CDR2 FQNEAQ (reference sequence). The CDR3 bases are TGTGCCAGCAGCTTAATGGTTCTATCGAACACTGAAGCTTTCTTT. This translates into CASSLMVLSNTEAFF. The variable domain in full, completed from reference TRBV7-9 and TRBJ1-1, reads DTGVSQNPRHKITKRGQNVTFRCDPISEHNRLYWYRQTLGQGPEFLTYFQNEAQLEKSRLLSDRFSAERPKGSFSTLEIQRTEQGDSAMYLCASSLMVLSNTEAFFGQGTRLTVV.